The 15 T cell receptor beta chains reported below all come from one sample, sequenced in a study of cytotoxic CD8 clonotypes in ibrutinib-treated CLL. TCRdb's table, derived via immunoSEQ multiplex PCR, lists solely in-frame clones and lacks some. The sample holds 110,000 to 150,000 clones, 85% to 95% seen once. The sequencing used PBMCs, collected after 12 months of ibrutinib treatment. These receptors were taken from a human donor with chronic lymphocytic leukemia.

This chain uses TRBV4-2 with TRBJ2-7, with D possibly matching TRBD1 (6 bases). Trimming removed 0 bases from V and 6 bases from J, with 15 bases in between. The CDR3 spans 15 residues. Germline-derived CDR1 and CDR2 are LGHNA and YNFKEQ. The CDR3 bases are TGTGCCAGCAGCCAAGATCATGACCTACAGGGCGAGCAGTACTTC. Protein product: CASSQDHDLQGEQYF.

A single count supports this clone. The chain couples TRBV28 to TRBJ1-5, with D perhaps TRBD1 (6 bases). Per germline, CDR1 MDHEN and CDR2 SYDVKM. The ends were cut back, 5 bases at V and 3 bases at J, with 26 bases in the middle. The CDR3 is 19 residues long. For the CDR3, the DNA is TGTGCCAGCAGTGACTTGGGGGGGCGAAACGCGAAACTCAATCAGCCCCAGCATTTT. Residues: CASSDLGGRNAKLNQPQHF.

This clone was observed a single time. The gene calls are TRBV27 and TRBJ1-1; the D gene is possibly TRBD1 (5 bases). The CDR3 loop spans 13 amino acids. Germline loops: CDR1 MNHEY, CDR2 SMNVEV (reference sequence). Trimming stripped 11 bases from V and 4 bases from J, with 17 bases between. CDR3: CAVRAGGTTEAFF. CDR3 bases: TGTGCCGTCCGGGCGGGGGGGACCACTGAAGCTTTCTTT.

The J gene is TRBJ2-7, the V gene TRBV7-8; D is possibly TRBD2 (6 bases). V was cut by 8 bases and J by 0 bases, with 17 bases left in between. The CDR3 contains 15 residues. Germline assignment: CDR1 SGHVS and CDR2 FQNEAQ. DNA of the CDR3: TGTGCCAGCCACGGCCGCGGGGAAGTCTCCTACGAGCAGTACTTC. Encoded protein: CASHGRGEVSYEQYF.

The genes are TRBV19 and TRBJ2-7, with D tentatively TRBD2 (6 bases). CDR1 LNHDA and CDR2 SQIVND come from the germline V gene (reference sequence). V lost 5 bases and J lost 1, with 12 bases in between. CDR3 size: 14 residues. This CDR3 is CASSAGGLSYEQYF. CDR3 DNA sequence: TGTGCCAGTAGTGCTGGGGGACTTTCCTACGAGCAGTACTTC.

This sequence joins TRBV6-6 and TRBJ1-5, with D perhaps matching TRBD1 (6 bases). V lost 1 base and J 6 bases, leaving 10 bases between the germline ends. The CDR3 sequence is 14 residues long. Germline-derived CDR1 and CDR2 are MNHNY and SVGAGI (reference sequence). The CDR3 region has the DNA TGTGCCAGCAGTTACTTAACAGGGACTCAGCCCCAGCATTTT. It codes for CASSYLTGTQPQHF.

The V gene is TRBV7-8, the J gene TRBJ2-3; D could derive from TRBD1 or TRBD2 (5 bases each). Germline CDR1 SGHVS, CDR2 FQNEAQ. The V and J ends lost 3 bases and 1 base respectively, with 11 bases between them. CDR3 length: 15 amino acids. The CDR3 protein is CASSFGTSGTDTQYF. Written as DNA, the CDR3 is TGTGCCAGCAGCTTCGGGACCTCGGGCACAGATACGCAGTATTTT.

The CDR3 sequence is CASSLGRAGGVGAFF. The CDR3 DNA sequence: TGTGCCAGCAGCTTAGGCCGGGCAGGGGGCGTCGGAGCTTTCTTT. The chain links TRBV13 to TRBJ1-1; 8 bases map to TRBD1. This CDR3 contains 15 residues. In germline, CDR1 is PRHDT, CDR2 FYEKMQ (reference sequence). J lost 10 bases, V lost 0 bases, and 10 bases had no gene match.

The genes are TRBV27 and TRBJ2-1, with a weak D call TRBD2 (6 bases). CDR1 is MNHEY, CDR2 SMNVEV, per germline (reference sequence). The V end was cut by 5 bases, the J end by 9 bases, with 11 bases between. The CDR3 contains 12 residues. This CDR3 is CASSPAGIEQFF. The CDR3 nucleotides read TGTGCCAGCAGTCCCGCGGGAATTGAGCAGTTCTTC.

V usage is TRBV7-2 and J usage is TRBJ1-2, with D possibly being TRBD1 (6 bases). V lost 6 bases, J lost 3 bases, and 11 bases lay in between. Looked up from germline, CDR1 is SGHTA and CDR2 is FQGNSA. The CDR3 extends over 13 amino acids. The CDR3 is CASSPDSYYGYTF. For the CDR3, the DNA is TGTGCCAGCAGTCCGGACAGCTACTATGGCTACACCTTC.

The chain couples TRBV27 to TRBJ1-3; D is ambiguous. Looked up from germline, CDR1 is MNHEY and CDR2 is SMNVEV (reference sequence). Between the trimmed V and J ends, which lost 8 bases and 4 bases, there was a span of 9 bases. The CDR3 consists of 12 residues. This chain's CDR3 is CASSSGGNTIYF. The CDR3 nucleotides read TGTGCCAGCTCTTCTGGGGGAAACACCATATATTTT.

The chain has TRBV6-5 and TRBJ2-7; 9 bases line up with TRBD1. Germline CDR1 reads MNHEY; CDR2 reads SVGAGI. The CDR3 has 13 amino acids. V dropped 7 bases and J dropped 1; count of bases not matched to a gene: 2. For the CDR3, the DNA is TGTGCCAGCAACGGACAGGGGTCCTACGAGCAGTACTTC. Its protein product is CASNGQGSYEQYF.

The V call is TRBV20-1, the J call TRBJ2-7; D uncertain. Trimming pared 3 bases from V and 6 bases from J, leaving 3 bases between. The CDR3 has 9 residues. CDR1 DFQATT and CDR2 SNEGSKA come from the germline V gene (reference sequence). The CDR3 here is CSARAEQYF. The CDR3 nucleotides read TGCAGTGCTAGGGCCGAGCAGTACTTC.

This chain connects TRBV7-9 to TRBJ2-2; D gene unclear. This CDR3 spans 16 amino acids. Germline V gene sequence: CDR1 SEHNR, CDR2 FQNEAQ (reference sequence). V was trimmed by 2 bases and J by 4 bases, leaving 14 bases between them. CDR3 residues: CASSLIIALSTGELFF. In nucleotides, the CDR3 is TGTGCCAGCAGCTTAATTATTGCGTTATCCACCGGGGAGCTGTTTTTT.

The chain carries TRBV6-4 and TRBJ2-7, with TRBD1 matching 8 bases. Germline V gene sequence: CDR1 MRHNA, CDR2 SNTAGT. Unmatched junction bases numbered 3, after V lost 7 bases and J lost 4 bases. The CDR3 contains 12 residues. The CDR3 DNA sequence: TGTGCCAGCATGAGACAGGGGTACGAGCAGTACTTC. It encodes CASMRQGYEQYF.